This TCR beta chain was obtained from a study of T cells in Graves' hyperthyroidism and ophthalmopathy. Germline loops: CDR1 SGHKS, CDR2 YYEKEE (reference sequence). With 2 bases removed from V and 10 bases from J, the gap between germline ends came to 10 bases. This CDR3 region has 12 residues. This clonotype was detected ten times or more. It was RNA transcripts that yielded the amplified TCR beta CDR3 regions. First-round RT-PCR of the TCR CDR3 relied on the HTBI primer set. TCRdb processed the multiplex PCR reads anew with MiXCR; each CDR3 protein has one entry. The sample has about 620,000 distinct CDR3 sequences; roughly 16% are singletons.

This clonotype was obtained from a woman aged 30 to 39 with Graves' hyperthyroidism. Sequenced: blood. The chain has TRBV5-5 and TRBJ2-1; maybe TRBD1 (5 bases). The CDR3 region has the DNA TGTGCCAGCAGCTTTACAGGAGAGGAGCAGTTCTTC. Residues: CASSFTGEEQFF.